This entry lists 29 T cell receptor beta chains sequenced from one sample in a study of monozygotic twins with cystic fibrosis. The method was immunoSEQ multiplex PCR; TCRdb's version includes in-frame clones alone and lacks a portion of them. The table has 39,000 or so clones, about 90% seen once. Sequenced material: blood. The receptors were sampled from a boy between 2 and 10 years old with cystic fibrosis.

This CDR3 reads CASSPTGYGYTF. Here the CDR3 DNA reads TGTGCCAGCAGCCCGACAGGATATGGCTACACCTTC. V and J are TRBV5-6 and TRBJ1-2, with a possible D match to TRBD1 (6 bases). V was pared by 4 bases and J by 5 bases, with 9 bases between. The germline V gene encodes CDR1 SGHDT and CDR2 YYEEEE. The CDR3 runs to 12 residues.

V is TRBV4-3 and J is TRBJ1-3, with D possibly matching TRBD1 (6 bases). Germline V gives CDR1 LGHNA, CDR2 YSLEER. This CDR3 is built from 16 residues. V lost 4 bases to trimming and J lost 0 bases, with 13 bases between them. CDR3 sequence: CASSRATGFSGNTIYF. CDR3 coding DNA: TGCGCCAGCAGCCGGGCTACAGGGTTCTCTGGAAACACCATATATTTT.

The CDR3 DNA reads as TGTGCCAGCAGTGAATTGGGGAGTCCGAACACTGAAGCTTTCTTT. Amino acid sequence: CASSELGSPNTEAFF. This chain joins TRBV2 and TRBJ1-1; D is unclear. The CDR3 is 15 amino acids. Trimming left V 2 bases short and J 1 base short, with 11 bases between. Germline V CDR1 and CDR2: SNHLY, FYNNEI.

This chain links TRBV7-9 with TRBJ2-7, with D unresolved. The germline gives CDR1 SEHNR, CDR2 FQNEAQ (reference sequence). Trimming removed 4 bases from V and 3 bases from J, with 7 bases in between. The CDR3 has 12 residues. The CDR3 protein is CASSSLHYEQYF. In DNA form, the CDR3 reads TGTGCCAGCAGCTCCCTTCACTACGAGCAGTACTTC.

This clone was found once. The CDR3 loop reads CASSLGRTDSNTGELFF. The CDR3 nucleotides are TGTGCCAGCAGCTTAGGGAGGACAGATTCGAACACCGGGGAGCTGTTTTTT. The chain employs TRBV7-8 and TRBJ2-2, with D possibly TRBD1 on 6 matching bases. Between the trimmed V and J ends, which lost 1 base and 0 bases, there was a span of 12 bases. This CDR3 region has 17 residues. Germline V gene data show CDR1 as SGHVS and CDR2 as FQNEAQ.

The rearrangement links TRBV19 to TRBJ1-4; D remains ambiguous. V lost 5 bases and J 3 bases, leaving 16 bases between the germline ends. The V gene's germline CDR1 is LNHDA and CDR2 SQIVND (reference sequence). This CDR3 is built from 16 residues. The CDR3 nucleotides are TGTGCCAGTAGTCCCCTGGGCGGACCTTCTAATGAAAAACTGTTTTTT. Translation gives CASSPLGGPSNEKLFF. Using reference TRBV19 and TRBJ1-4 for the parts outside the CDR3, the full variable domain is DGGITQSPKYLFRKEGQNVTLSCEQNLNHDAMYWYRQDPGQGLRLIYYSQIVNDFQKGDIAEGYSVSREKKESFPLTVTSAQKNPTAFYLCASSPLGGPSNEKLFFGSGTQLSVL.

This clone appeared a single time. The V and J genes are TRBV4-3 and TRBJ2-7, with TRBD2 matching 10 bases. CDR3 length: 15 residues. Per germline, CDR1 LGHNA and CDR2 YSLEER. Losses at the gene ends were 2 bases for V and 7 bases for J; bases not matched to a gene: 8. The CDR3 bases are TGCGCCAGCAGCCAAACTAGCGGGGCCTTCGGGGAGCAGTACTTC. This gives the protein CASSQTSGAFGEQYF.

This clone was recorded a few times. The chain has TRBV6-5 and TRBJ1-2, with D possibly being TRBD1 (5 bases). Deletions cut 0 bases from V and 14 bases from J, with 16 bases between. The CDR3 sequence is 13 residues long. CDR1 and CDR2 from the germline V gene are MNHEY and SVGAGI. The CDR3 reads CASSYSMKSDTTF. The CDR3 DNA reads TGTGCCAGCAGTTACTCGATGAAGTCGGACACGACCTTC.

This CDR3 is CASSLAAEAFREQYF. CDR3 in DNA: TGCGCCAGCAGCTTGGCGGCAGAGGCCTTCCGTGAGCAGTACTTC. The chain recombines TRBV5-1 with TRBJ2-7; D ambiguous. This CDR3 has 15 amino acids. CDR1 and CDR2 from the germline V gene are SGHRS and YFSETQ. V was shortened by 0 bases and J by 7 bases, with 17 bases between the two germline ends.

V gene TRBV7-2 combines with J gene TRBJ1-3; possible D gene TRBD1, 5 bases. Germline CDR1 is SGHTA and CDR2 is FQGNSA. V dropped 6 bases and J dropped 0 bases, with 18 bases sitting between them. The CDR3 totals 17 residues. CDR3 bases: TGTGCCAGCAGGGAAGCGCCCGGACACTACTCTGGAAACACCATATATTTT. Its protein product is CASREAPGHYSGNTIYF.

The chain employs TRBV29-1 and TRBJ1-2, with D hard to call. V was pared by 1 base and J by 4 bases, with 7 bases between. The CDR3 is made up of 12 amino acids. CDR1 and CDR2 (germline): SQVTM, ANQGSEA. The CDR3 DNA reads TGCAGCGTTGAAGGCCGGGCCTATGGCTACACCTTC. It codes for CSVEGRAYGYTF.

This clone was counted a single time. CDR3 residues: CASSWWKTTGRAFF. CDR3 bases: TGTGCCAGCAGCTGGTGGAAGACTACAGGGCGGGCTTTCTTT. V gene TRBV5-6 combines with J gene TRBJ1-1, with a tentative D call TRBD1 (6 bases). Trimming removed 3 bases from V and 11 bases from J, with 20 bases in between. CDR1 SGHDT and CDR2 YYEEEE come from the germline V gene. This CDR3 is 14 amino acids long.

The rearrangement joins TRBV10-3 to TRBJ2-2; 8 bases map to TRBD2. The germline gives CDR1 ENHRY, CDR2 SYGVKD. The V and J ends lost 7 bases and 3 bases, in that order; junction bases with no gene match: 4. The CDR3 runs 14 residues. The DNA for the CDR3 is TGTGCCATCAATGCGGGGGGATACACCGGGGAGCTGTTTTTT. It yields the protein CAINAGGYTGELFF.

The rearrangement links TRBV2 to TRBJ1-2; unclear D gene. Trimming pared 3 bases from V and 4 bases from J, leaving 12 bases between. This CDR3 has 14 residues. Germline-derived CDR1 and CDR2 are SNHLY and FYNNEI. The CDR3 here is CASSEVRVGYGYTF. The CDR3 region has the DNA TGTGCCAGCAGTGAGGTTAGGGTGGGCTATGGCTACACCTTC.

This clone was counted a single time. The chain joins TRBV19 to TRBJ1-2; tentatively, D is TRBD1 (6 bases). Germline CDR1 LNHDA, CDR2 SQIVND (reference sequence). The CDR3 spans 14 residues. Trimming took off 3 bases at V and 4 bases at J, with 12 bases between the two ends. CDR3 sequence reads: CASSIGGASYGYTF. The CDR3 coding sequence is TGTGCCAGTAGTATTGGGGGGGCTAGCTATGGCTACACCTTC.

The J gene is TRBJ1-6, the V gene TRBV7-9; D gene ambiguous. Trimming shortened V by 0 bases and J by 0 bases, and 6 bases separated the two germline ends. The germline CDR1 and CDR2 sequences are SEHNR and FQNEAQ (reference sequence). The CDR3 contains 16 residues. CDR3 region: CASSLAVSSYNSPLHF. In DNA, the CDR3 is TGTGCCAGCAGCTTAGCTGTGAGCTCCTATAATTCACCCCTCCACTTT.

The genes are TRBV6-5 and TRBJ1-1; D ambiguous. The CDR3 has 13 amino acids. Germline V gives CDR1 MNHEY, CDR2 SVGAGI. Trimming removed 0 bases at V and 5 bases at J, with 7 bases between. The CDR3 loop reads CASSYSAKTEAFF. CDR3 coding DNA: TGTGCCAGCAGTTACTCTGCTAAGACTGAAGCTTTCTTT.

The rearrangement links TRBV19 to TRBJ1-5, with D perhaps matching TRBD1 (5 bases). CDR3 length equals 15 residues. CDR1 is LNHDA and CDR2 is SQIVND in the germline V gene (reference sequence). V shed 7 bases and J shed 1 base, with 14 bases lying between them. CDR3 coding DNA: TGTGCCAGTACCTGGTTTGGGGACAGCAATCAGCCCCAGCATTTT. Protein: CASTWFGDSNQPQHF.

This chain links TRBV14 with TRBJ1-2; D gene uncertain. V shed 0 bases and J shed 8 bases, with 10 bases lying between them. Germline CDR1 reads SGHDN; CDR2 reads FVKESK. The CDR3 totals 13 residues. CDR3 in DNA: TGTGCCAGCAGCCAAGAGCGTTCGGGGGGCTACACCTTC. This encodes CASSQERSGGYTF.

This clone appeared a few times. The chain is built from TRBV18 and TRBJ1-1, with TRBD1 as a possible D gene (5 bases). V lost 7 bases and J lost 0, with 9 bases in between. The CDR3 consists of 13 residues. Germline V lookup: CDR1 KGHSH, CDR2 LQKENI. CDR3 residues: CASWAGLNTEAFF. The CDR3 DNA reads TGTGCCAGCTGGGCAGGGCTGAACACTGAAGCTTTCTTT.

The chain employs TRBV4-2 and TRBJ1-4; D remains ambiguous. Looked up from germline, CDR1 is LGHNA and CDR2 is YNFKEQ. CDR3 length: 16 amino acids. Trimming shortened V by 4 bases and J by 0 bases, and 12 bases separated the two germline ends. The CDR3 region has the DNA TGTGCCAGCAGCCGAAGAGTTGGGGCAACTAATGAAAAACTGTTTTTT. Protein: CASSRRVGATNEKLFF.

The chain is built from TRBV29-1 and TRBJ2-3; D possibly matches TRBD1 or TRBD2 (5 bases each). V was cut by 0 bases and J by 4 bases, with 14 bases left in between. The CDR3 extends over 15 amino acids. CDR1 SQVTM and CDR2 ANQGSEA come from the germline V gene. The CDR3 loop reads CSVEDVDLGADTQYF. The CDR3, as DNA: TGCAGCGTTGAAGATGTCGATTTGGGGGCAGATACGCAGTATTTT.

This chain links TRBV9 with TRBJ2-7, with D maybe TRBD1 (5 bases). This CDR3 is 13 amino acids long. Trimming shortened V by 2 bases and J by 3 bases, and 9 bases separated the two germline ends. Germline V lookup: CDR1 SGDLS, CDR2 YYNGEE. CDR3 in DNA: TGTGCCAGCAGCGTCAGTGACAGCTACGAGCAGTACTTC. Protein sequence: CASSVSDSYEQYF.

V usage is TRBV6-5 and J usage is TRBJ1-1; 7 nucleotides align to TRBD1. Trimming removed 0 bases from V and 4 bases from J; junction bases left unmatched: 8. The CDR3 totals 16 residues. Per the germline V gene, CDR1 is MNHEY and CDR2 is SVGAGI. CDR3 loop: CASSYSPGGRGTEAFF. CDR3 DNA: TGTGCCAGCAGTTACTCGCCAGGGGGACGGGGCACTGAAGCTTTCTTT.

This clone was detected once. The chain combines TRBV5-6 with TRBJ1-2; a weak D match, TRBD1 (6 bases). The CDR3 is 16 residues long. The V and J ends lost 0 bases and 8 bases respectively, with 20 bases between them. Per germline, CDR1 SGHDT and CDR2 YYEEEE. The CDR3: CASSLAGPQGMRGYTF. CDR3 DNA sequence: TGTGCCAGCAGCTTGGCCGGCCCACAGGGTATGAGGGGCTACACCTTC.

This chain links TRBV7-8 with TRBJ1-6; 7 bases fit TRBD1. The CDR3 consists of 16 residues. CDR1 and CDR2 (germline): SGHVS, FQNEAQ. With 5 bases clipped from V and 10 bases from J, the junction kept 14 bases outside the gene matches. CDR3 amino acids: CASSPPRDRVFSPLHF. CDR3 DNA sequence: TGTGCCAGCAGCCCGCCTCGAGACAGGGTTTTCTCACCCCTCCACTTT.

The chain links TRBV19 to TRBJ1-5; no reliable D call. This CDR3 region has 15 residues. The V gene's germline CDR1 is LNHDA and CDR2 SQIVND (reference sequence). Trimming took off 1 base at V and 4 bases at J, with 11 bases between the two ends. The CDR3 here is CASSIGPIINQPQHF. The CDR3, as DNA: TGTGCCAGTAGTATAGGACCGATAATAAATCAGCCCCAGCATTTT.

The rearrangement uses TRBV7-3 and TRBJ1-3; TRBD1 might be the D (5 bases). Germline CDR1 reads SGHTA; CDR2 reads FQGTGA. The CDR3 spans 14 residues. The V end lost 5 bases, the J end lost 1 base, and 9 bases lay between the germline ends. The CDR3 spells CASSNQGSGNTIYF. DNA for the CDR3: TGTGCCAGCAGCAATCAGGGTTCTGGAAACACCATATATTTT.

V usage is TRBV2 and J usage is TRBJ1-4; D remains ambiguous. V shed 8 bases and J shed 7 bases, with 8 bases lying between them. In germline, CDR1 is SNHLY, CDR2 FYNNEI. The length of the CDR3 is 11 residues. CDR3 residues: CASSPAEKLFF. As DNA, the CDR3 is TGTGCCAGCTCTCCGGCTGAAAAACTGTTTTTT.